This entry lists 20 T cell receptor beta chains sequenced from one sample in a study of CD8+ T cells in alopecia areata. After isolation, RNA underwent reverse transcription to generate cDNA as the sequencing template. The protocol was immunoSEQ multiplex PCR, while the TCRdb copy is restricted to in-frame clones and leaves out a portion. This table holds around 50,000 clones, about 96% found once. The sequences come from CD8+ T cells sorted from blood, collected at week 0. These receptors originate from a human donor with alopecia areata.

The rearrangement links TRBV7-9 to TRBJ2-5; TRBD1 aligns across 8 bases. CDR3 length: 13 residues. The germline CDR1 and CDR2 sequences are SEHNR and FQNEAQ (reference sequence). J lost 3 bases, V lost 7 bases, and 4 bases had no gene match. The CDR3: CASNPGGEETQYF. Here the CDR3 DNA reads TGTGCCAGCAACCCAGGGGGCGAAGAGACCCAGTACTTC.

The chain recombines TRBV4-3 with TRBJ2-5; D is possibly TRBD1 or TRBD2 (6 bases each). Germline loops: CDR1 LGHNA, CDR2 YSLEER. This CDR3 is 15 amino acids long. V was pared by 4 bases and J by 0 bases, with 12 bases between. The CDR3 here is CASSLWGDNQETQYF. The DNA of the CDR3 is TGCGCCAGCAGCCTCTGGGGGGACAACCAAGAGACCCAGTACTTC.

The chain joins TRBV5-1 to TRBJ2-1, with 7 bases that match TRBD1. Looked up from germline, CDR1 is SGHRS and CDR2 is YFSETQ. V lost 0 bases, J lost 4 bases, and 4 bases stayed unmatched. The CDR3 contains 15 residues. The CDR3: CASSLVQGVYNEQFF. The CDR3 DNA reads TGCGCCAGCAGCTTGGTTCAGGGGGTATACAATGAGCAGTTCTTC.

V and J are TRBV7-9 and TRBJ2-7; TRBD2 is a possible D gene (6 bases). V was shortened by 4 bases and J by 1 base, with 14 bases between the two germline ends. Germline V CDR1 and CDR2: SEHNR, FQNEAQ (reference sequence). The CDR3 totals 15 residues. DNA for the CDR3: TGTGCCAGCAGCTCAACGAAGGAGGGTTCCTACGAGCAGTACTTC. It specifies CASSSTKEGSYEQYF.

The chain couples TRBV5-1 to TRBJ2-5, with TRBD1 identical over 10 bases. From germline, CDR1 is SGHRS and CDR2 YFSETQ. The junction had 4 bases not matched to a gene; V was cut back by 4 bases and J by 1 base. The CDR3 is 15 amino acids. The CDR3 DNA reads TGCGCCAGCAGCACCTGGACAGGGGGCCAAGAGACCCAGTACTTC. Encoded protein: CASSTWTGGQETQYF. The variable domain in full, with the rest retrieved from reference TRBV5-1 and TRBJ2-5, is KAGVTQTPRYLIKTRGQQVTLSCSPISGHRSVSWYQQTPGQGLQFLFEYFSETQRNKGNFPGRFSGRQFSNSRSEMNVSTLELGDSALYLCASSTWTGGQETQYFGPGTRLLVL.

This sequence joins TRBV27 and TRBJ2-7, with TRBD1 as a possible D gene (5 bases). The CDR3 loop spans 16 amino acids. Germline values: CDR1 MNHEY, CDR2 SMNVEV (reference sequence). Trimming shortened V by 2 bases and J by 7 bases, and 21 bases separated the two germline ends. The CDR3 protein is CASSLLGHEKPREQYF. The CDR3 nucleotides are TGTGCCAGCAGTTTACTAGGACATGAAAAACCCCGAGAGCAGTACTTC.

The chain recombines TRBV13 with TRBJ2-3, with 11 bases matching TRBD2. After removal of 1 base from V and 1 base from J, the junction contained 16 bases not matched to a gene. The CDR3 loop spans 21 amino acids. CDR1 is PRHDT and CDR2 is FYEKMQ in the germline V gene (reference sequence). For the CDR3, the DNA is TGTGCCAGCAGCTTAGAGCTACCTAGCGGGGGGCCGGGACGGGGCACAGATACGCAGTATTTT. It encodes CASSLELPSGGPGRGTDTQYF.

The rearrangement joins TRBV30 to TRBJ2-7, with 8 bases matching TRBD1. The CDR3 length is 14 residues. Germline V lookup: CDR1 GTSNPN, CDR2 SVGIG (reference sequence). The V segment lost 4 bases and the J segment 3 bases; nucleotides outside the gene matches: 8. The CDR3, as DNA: TGTGCCTGGAACCTCGGACAGGGAGTCTACGAGCAGTACTTC. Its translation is CAWNLGQGVYEQYF. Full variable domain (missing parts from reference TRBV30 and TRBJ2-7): SQTIHQWPATLVQPVGSPLSLECTVEGTSNPNLYWYRQAAGRGLQLLFYSVGIGQISSEVPQNLSASRPQDRQFILSSKKLLLSDSGFYLCAWNLGQGVYEQYFGPGTRLTVT.

DNA of the CDR3: TGTGCCAGCAGCGTAGGAACCGGGCGCTCCTACGAGCAGTACTTC. It yields the protein CASSVGTGRSYEQYF. The chain joins TRBV9 to TRBJ2-7, with D uncertain. The CDR3 loop spans 15 amino acids. The germline V gene encodes CDR1 SGDLS and CDR2 YYNGEE. The V and J ends lost 0 bases and 0 bases respectively, with 10 bases between them.

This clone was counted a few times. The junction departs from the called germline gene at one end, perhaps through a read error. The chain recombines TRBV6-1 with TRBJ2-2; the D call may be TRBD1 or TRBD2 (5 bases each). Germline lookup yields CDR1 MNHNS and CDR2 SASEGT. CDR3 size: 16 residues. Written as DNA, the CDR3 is TGTGCCATCAGTGTCCAGGGACGGATCAACACCGGGGAGCTGTTTTTT. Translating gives CAISVQGRINTGELFF.

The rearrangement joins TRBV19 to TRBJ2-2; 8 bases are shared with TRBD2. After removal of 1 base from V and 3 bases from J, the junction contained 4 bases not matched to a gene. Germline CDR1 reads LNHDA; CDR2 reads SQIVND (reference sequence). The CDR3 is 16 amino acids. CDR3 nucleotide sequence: TGTGCCAGTAGTATAGGGGGACTAGATCACACCGGGGAGCTGTTTTTT. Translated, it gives CASSIGGLDHTGELFF.

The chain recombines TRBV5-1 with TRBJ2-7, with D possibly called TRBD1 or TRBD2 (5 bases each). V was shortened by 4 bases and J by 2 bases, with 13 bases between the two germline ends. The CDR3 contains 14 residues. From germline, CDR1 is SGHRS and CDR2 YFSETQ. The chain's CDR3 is CASSPGTSTYEQYF. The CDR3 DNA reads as TGCGCCAGCAGCCCCGGGACGAGCACCTACGAGCAGTACTTC.

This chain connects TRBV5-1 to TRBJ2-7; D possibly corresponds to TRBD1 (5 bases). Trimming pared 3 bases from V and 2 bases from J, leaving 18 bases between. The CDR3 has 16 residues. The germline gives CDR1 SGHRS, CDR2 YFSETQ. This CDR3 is CASSSAQGAYTYEQYF. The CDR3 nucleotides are TGCGCCAGCAGCTCCGCCCAGGGCGCTTACACCTACGAGCAGTACTTC. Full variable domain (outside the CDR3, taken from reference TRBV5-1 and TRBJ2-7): KAGVTQTPRYLIKTRGQQVTLSCSPISGHRSVSWYQQTPGQGLQFLFEYFSETQRNKGNFPGRFSGRQFSNSRSEMNVSTLELGDSALYLCASSSAQGAYTYEQYFGPGTRLTVT.

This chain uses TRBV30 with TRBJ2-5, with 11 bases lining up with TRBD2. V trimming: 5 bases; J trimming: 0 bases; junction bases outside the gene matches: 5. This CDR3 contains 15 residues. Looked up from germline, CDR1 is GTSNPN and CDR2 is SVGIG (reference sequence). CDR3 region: CAWGTSGTYQETQYF. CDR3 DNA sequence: TGTGCCTGGGGGACTAGCGGAACGTACCAAGAGACCCAGTACTTC.

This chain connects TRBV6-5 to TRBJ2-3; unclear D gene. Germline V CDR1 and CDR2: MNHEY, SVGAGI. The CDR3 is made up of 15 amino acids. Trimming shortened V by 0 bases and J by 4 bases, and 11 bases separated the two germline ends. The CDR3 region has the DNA TGTGCCAGCAGTTACTCGATAGGAACCGCAGATACGCAGTATTTT. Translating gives CASSYSIGTADTQYF.

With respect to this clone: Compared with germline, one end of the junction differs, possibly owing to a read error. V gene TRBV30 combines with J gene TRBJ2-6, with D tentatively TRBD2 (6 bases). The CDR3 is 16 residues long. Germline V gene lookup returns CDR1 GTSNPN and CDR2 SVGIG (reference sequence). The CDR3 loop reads CAGSVLGGFGANVLTF. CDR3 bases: TGTGCCGGGAGTGTACTGGGGGGATTTGGGGCCAACGTCCTGACTTTC. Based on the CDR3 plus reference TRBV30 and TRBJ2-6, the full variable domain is SQTIHQWPATLVQPVGSPLSLECTVEGTSNPNLYWYRQAAGRGLQLLFYSVGIGQISSEVPQNLSASRPQDRQFILSSKKLLLSDSGFYLCAGSVLGGFGANVLTFGAGSRLTVL.

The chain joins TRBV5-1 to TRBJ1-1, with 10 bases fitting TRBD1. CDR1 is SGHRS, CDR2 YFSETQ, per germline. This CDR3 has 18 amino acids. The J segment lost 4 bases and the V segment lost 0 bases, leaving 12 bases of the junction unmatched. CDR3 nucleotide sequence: TGCGCCAGCAGCTTGGATTGGAGGGACAGGGGCGTTGGCACTGAAGCTTTCTTT. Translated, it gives CASSLDWRDRGVGTEAFF. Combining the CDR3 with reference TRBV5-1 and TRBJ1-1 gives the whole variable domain KAGVTQTPRYLIKTRGQQVTLSCSPISGHRSVSWYQQTPGQGLQFLFEYFSETQRNKGNFPGRFSGRQFSNSRSEMNVSTLELGDSALYLCASSLDWRDRGVGTEAFFGQGTRLTVV.

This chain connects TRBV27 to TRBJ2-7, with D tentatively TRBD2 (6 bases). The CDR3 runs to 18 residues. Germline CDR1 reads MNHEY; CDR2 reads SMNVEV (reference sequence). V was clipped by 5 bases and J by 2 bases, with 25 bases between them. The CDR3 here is CASSLRPPRETGAYEQYF. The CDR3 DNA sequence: TGTGCCAGCAGTCTAAGACCGCCGCGTGAAACGGGAGCCTACGAGCAGTACTTC.

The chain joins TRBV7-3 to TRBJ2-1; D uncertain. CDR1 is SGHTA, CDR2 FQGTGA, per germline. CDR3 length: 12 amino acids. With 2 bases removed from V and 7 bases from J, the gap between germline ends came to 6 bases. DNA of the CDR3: TGTGCCAGCAGCTTATTCCCAAATGAGCAGTTCTTC. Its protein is CASSLFPNEQFF.

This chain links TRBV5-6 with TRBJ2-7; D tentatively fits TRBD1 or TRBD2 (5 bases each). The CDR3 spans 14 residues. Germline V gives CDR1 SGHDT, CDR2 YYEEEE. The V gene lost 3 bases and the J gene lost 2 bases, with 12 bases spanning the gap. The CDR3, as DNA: TGTGCCAGCAGCTCTCCACCGGGGCCCTACGAGCAGTACTTC. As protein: CASSSPPGPYEQYF.